This T cell receptor beta chain stems from a study of T cell changes during pregnancy in multiple sclerosis. Sequencing was performed with immunoSEQ multiplex PCR; in TCRdb, only in-frame clones are kept and a portion is missing. This table holds around 40,000 clones, about 88% found once. Points on this clone: At one boundary the junction diverges from the germline segment, which might be a read error.

The germline gives CDR1 MNHNS, CDR2 SASEGT. The CDR3 is 14 residues long. The chain links TRBV6-1 to TRBJ1-5; D is undetermined. This TCR came from a female donor with multiple sclerosis, enrolled in a pregnancy study. Sequenced here: CD4+ T cells from peripheral blood mononuclear cells, sampled in the first trimester of pregnancy. The CDR3 region has the DNA TGTGGCAGCACCACCAGTTGGGAGAATCAGCCCCAGCATTTT. It codes for CGSTTSWENQPQHF.